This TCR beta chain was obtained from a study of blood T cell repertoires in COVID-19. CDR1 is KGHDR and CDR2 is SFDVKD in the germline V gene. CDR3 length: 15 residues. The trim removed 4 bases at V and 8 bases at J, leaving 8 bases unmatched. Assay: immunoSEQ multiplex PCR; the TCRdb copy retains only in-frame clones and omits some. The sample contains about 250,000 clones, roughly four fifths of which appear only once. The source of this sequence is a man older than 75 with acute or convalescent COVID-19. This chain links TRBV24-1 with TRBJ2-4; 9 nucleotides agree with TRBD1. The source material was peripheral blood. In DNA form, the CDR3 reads TGTGCCACCAGTGAGGGGACAGGGAAGGGCGACATTCAGTACTTC. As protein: CATSEGTGKGDIQYF.